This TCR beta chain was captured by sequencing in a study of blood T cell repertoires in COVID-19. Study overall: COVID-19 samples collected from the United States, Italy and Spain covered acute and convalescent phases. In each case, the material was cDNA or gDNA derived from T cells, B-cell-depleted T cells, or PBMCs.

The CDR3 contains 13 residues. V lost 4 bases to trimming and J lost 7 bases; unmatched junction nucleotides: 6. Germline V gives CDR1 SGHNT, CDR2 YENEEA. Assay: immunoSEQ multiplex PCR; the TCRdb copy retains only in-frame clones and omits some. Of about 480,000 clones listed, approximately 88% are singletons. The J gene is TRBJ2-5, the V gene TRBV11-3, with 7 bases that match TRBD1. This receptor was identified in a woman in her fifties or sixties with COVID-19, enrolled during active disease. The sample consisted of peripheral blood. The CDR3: CASSYDREGTQYF. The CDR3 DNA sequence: TGTGCCAGCAGCTACGACAGGGAAGGGACCCAGTACTTC.